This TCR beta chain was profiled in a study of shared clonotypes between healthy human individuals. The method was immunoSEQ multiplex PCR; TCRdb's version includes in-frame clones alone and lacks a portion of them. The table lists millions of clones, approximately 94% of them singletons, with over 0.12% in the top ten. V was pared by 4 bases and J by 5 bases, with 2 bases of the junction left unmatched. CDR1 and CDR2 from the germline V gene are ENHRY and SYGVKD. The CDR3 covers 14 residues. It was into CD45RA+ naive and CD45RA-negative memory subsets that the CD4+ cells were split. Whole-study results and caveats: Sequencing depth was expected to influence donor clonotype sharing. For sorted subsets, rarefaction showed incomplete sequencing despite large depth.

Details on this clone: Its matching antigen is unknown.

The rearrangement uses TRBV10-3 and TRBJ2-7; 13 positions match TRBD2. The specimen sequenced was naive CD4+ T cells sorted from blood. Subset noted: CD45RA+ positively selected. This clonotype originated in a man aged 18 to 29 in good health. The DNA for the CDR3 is TGTGCCATCAGTGGGGGACTAGCGGGAAACGAGCAGTACTTC. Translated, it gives CAISGGLAGNEQYF.